Following are 27 T cell receptor beta chains from one sample sequenced in a study of blood T cell repertoires in COVID-19 (TCRdb year 2020). Libraries were constructed by the immunoSEQ multiplex PCR assay. Held by TCRdb, this immuneACCESS table contains in-frame sequences only and omits some clones. Under half of the omission traces to an unresolved V gene where checked; the cause of the rest is unknown. Across this sample there are approximately 250,000 clones, with around 84% seen only once. 4% to 4.5% of the sample rests with the top ten. Sequences were obtained from peripheral blood. The receptors were sampled from a man aged 55 to 70 with acute or convalescent COVID-19.

The V gene is TRBV3-1 (or the pseudogene TRBV3-2), the J gene TRBJ1-2; D gene ambiguous. The CDR3 length is 14 residues. V lost 2 bases to trimming and J lost 4 bases, with 11 bases between them. Germline V gives CDR1 LGHDT, CDR2 YNNKEL (reference sequence). The CDR3 sequence: CASSQPVAPYGYTF. The CDR3 nucleotides read TGTGCCAGCAGCCAACCGGTTGCGCCCTATGGCTACACCTTC.

The V and J genes are TRBV27 and TRBJ2-2; 8 bases fit TRBD1. Trimming removed 5 bases from V and 5 bases from J; junction bases left unmatched: 4. Germline CDR1 is MNHEY and CDR2 is SMNVEV (reference sequence). The CDR3 is made up of 14 amino acids. The CDR3 nucleotides are TGTGCCAGCAGTCTCGGACAGGGTACCGGGGAGCTGTTTTTT. Its translation is CASSLGQGTGELFF.

The chain uses TRBV6-5 and TRBJ1-2; 8 bases map to TRBD1. CDR1 is MNHEY and CDR2 is SVGAGI in the germline V gene. This CDR3 is built from 15 residues. Trimming cost V 2 bases and J 3 bases; bases outside gene matches: 5. The CDR3 DNA reads TGTGCCAGCAGTTACACAGGGGGTTATGACTATGGCTACACCTTC. Protein sequence: CASSYTGGYDYGYTF.

The gene calls are TRBV5-1 and TRBJ1-2; D possibly corresponds to TRBD1 (5 bases). CDR3 length: 14 residues. V lost 3 bases and J lost 6, with 15 bases in between. The V gene's germline CDR1 is SGHRS and CDR2 YFSETQ. CDR3 sequence (DNA): TGCGCCAGCAGCTCAACCCGGGGGTCGGATGGCTACACCTTC. Its protein is CASSSTRGSDGYTF.

The V gene is TRBV6-2 or TRBV6-3, the J gene TRBJ1-5, with TRBD1 identical over 7 bases. The CDR3 runs 15 residues. Trimming cost V 0 bases and J 8 bases; bases outside gene matches: 7. Germline CDR1 MNHEY, CDR2 SVGEGT. The CDR3 coding sequence is TGTGCCAGCAGTTACTCAAGACAGGGCCGGGAGCCCCAGCATTTT. Translated, it gives CASSYSRQGREPQHF.

This clone has a single count. The chain links TRBV10-3 to TRBJ2-3; the match to TRBD2 covers 9 bases. V shed 2 bases and J 7 bases; nucleotides not matched to a gene: 10. This CDR3 is built from 16 residues. Germline CDR1 reads ENHRY; CDR2 reads SYGVKD. CDR3 residues: CAISERGGRASNTQYF. The CDR3 bases are TGTGCCATCAGTGAGCGAGGCGGGAGGGCCTCTAATACGCAGTATTTT.

The V gene is TRBV12-5, the J gene TRBJ1-3; TRBD1 matches 7 bases. Germline assignment: CDR1 LGHNT and CDR2 FRNRAP. Trimming cost V 1 base and J 2 bases; bases outside gene matches: 5. This CDR3 spans 16 amino acids. CDR3 region: CASGLGTDRAGNTIYF. Here the CDR3 DNA reads TGTGCTAGTGGTTTGGGAACCGACAGGGCTGGAAACACCATATATTTT. Full variable domain (remainder filled in from reference TRBV12-5 and TRBJ1-3): DARVTQTPRHKVTEMGQEVTMRCQPILGHNTVFWYRQTMMQGLELLAYFRNRAPLDDSGMPKDRFSAEMPDATLATLKIQPSEPRDSAVYFCASGLGTDRAGNTIYFGEGSWLTVV.

In this sample, this clone turned up a few times. V and J are TRBV5-6 and TRBJ1-6; D is undetermined. This CDR3 contains 15 residues. V lost 2 bases to trimming and J lost 0 bases, with 6 bases between them. CDR1 SGHDT and CDR2 YYEEEE come from the germline V gene. This chain's CDR3 is CASSFGLSYNSPLHF. CDR3 coding DNA: TGTGCCAGCAGCTTTGGACTCTCCTATAATTCACCCCTCCACTTT.

The V gene is TRBV23-1, the J gene TRBJ2-1; 7 bases line up with TRBD2. TRBV23-1 has ORF status, its function being uncertain. The CDR3 sequence is 16 residues long. The V gene end was trimmed by 0 bases and the J gene end by 9 bases; junction bases not matched to a gene: 11. The CDR3 protein is CASSQSGTTHNGEQFF. As DNA, the CDR3 is TGCGCCAGCAGTCAATCAGGGACTACTCACAACGGTGAGCAGTTCTTC.

The chain carries TRBV6-6 and TRBJ1-3; 8 bases map to TRBD1. Trimming took 6 bases from V and 2 from J; bases not matched to a gene: 3. The CDR3 covers 14 residues. The germline gives CDR1 MNHNY, CDR2 SVGAGI (reference sequence). The CDR3 region is CASRVQGAGNTIYF. CDR3 DNA: TGTGCCAGCAGGGTACAGGGGGCTGGAAACACCATATATTTT.

The J gene is TRBJ1-2, the V gene TRBV5-1; the D gene is possibly TRBD1 (6 bases). The CDR3 has 17 amino acids. V was clipped by 0 bases and J by 8 bases, with 23 bases between them. The V gene's germline CDR1 is SGHRS and CDR2 YFSETQ. DNA for the CDR3: TGCGCCAGCAGCTTGGCCCCTGAACAGGGCGCCCTGAGCGGCTACACCTTC. This translates into CASSLAPEQGALSGYTF.

This clone showed up just a few times. The chain couples TRBV7-9 to TRBJ2-1; 8 positions match TRBD2. Germline V gives CDR1 SEHNR, CDR2 FQNEAQ (reference sequence). J was trimmed by 4 bases and V by 1 base; bases with no gene match: 3. This CDR3 contains 15 residues. The CDR3 nucleotides read TGTGCCAGCAGCTTAGTACTAGCGGAGTACAATGAGCAGTTCTTC. Translated, it gives CASSLVLAEYNEQFF. Variable domain in full (rest from reference TRBV7-9 and TRBJ2-1): DTGVSQNPRHKITKRGQNVTFRCDPISEHNRLYWYRQTLGQGPEFLTYFQNEAQLEKSRLLSDRFSAERPKGSFSTLEIQRTEQGDSAMYLCASSLVLAEYNEQFFGPGTRLTVL.

The chain carries TRBV3-1 (or the pseudogene TRBV3-2) and TRBJ1-5, with unresolved D. Per the germline V gene, CDR1 is LGHDT and CDR2 is YNNKEL (reference sequence). This CDR3 region has 14 residues. Trimming removed 1 base from V and 10 bases from J, with 14 bases in between. The chain's CDR3 is CASSQAGTVSPQHF. CDR3 nucleotide sequence: TGTGCCAGCAGCCAAGCGGGTACGGTAAGTCCCCAGCATTTT.

This chain connects TRBV4-2 to TRBJ2-1, with 11 bases matching TRBD2. V trimming: 2 bases; J trimming: 5 bases; junction bases outside the gene matches: 8. Germline loops: CDR1 LGHNA, CDR2 YNFKEQ. CDR3 size: 17 residues. For the CDR3, the DNA is TGTGCCAGCAGCCAAACGACTAGCGGGGTGTATGACAATGAGCAGTTCTTC. This encodes CASSQTTSGVYDNEQFF.

The chain joins TRBV7-9 to TRBJ2-5, with D uncertain. This CDR3 has 13 amino acids. Germline V lookup: CDR1 SEHNR, CDR2 FQNEAQ (reference sequence). V was pared by 5 bases and J by 2 bases, with 9 bases between. The CDR3 DNA reads TGTGCCAGCAGCCCATTAGAACAAGAGACCCAGTACTTC. It translates to CASSPLEQETQYF. The variable domain in full, completed from reference TRBV7-9 and TRBJ2-5, reads DTGVSQNPRHKITKRGQNVTFRCDPISEHNRLYWYRQTLGQGPEFLTYFQNEAQLEKSRLLSDRFSAERPKGSFSTLEIQRTEQGDSAMYLCASSPLEQETQYFGPGTRLLVL.

The table lists this clone with a count of one. This rearrangement joins TRBV6-6 to TRBJ1-6, with D maybe TRBD1 (5 bases). CDR1 and CDR2 from the germline V gene are MNHNY and SVGAGI (reference sequence). V was cut by 5 bases and J by 0 bases, with 14 bases left in between. This CDR3 spans 17 amino acids. The CDR3 DNA is TGTGCCAGCAGTCGGGGACTACAAAGCTCCTATAATTCACCCCTCCACTTT. Its translation is CASSRGLQSSYNSPLHF.

The J gene is TRBJ2-5, the V gene TRBV3-1 (or the pseudogene TRBV3-2), with a possible D match to TRBD2 (6 bases). CDR1 and CDR2 (germline): LGHDT, YNNKEL (reference sequence). The length of the CDR3 is 15 residues. Trimming removed 4 bases from V and 1 base from J, with 13 bases in between. The CDR3 bases are TGTGCCAGCAGCCCCGGAAGACTAGGCCAAGAGACCCAGTACTTC. Translated: CASSPGRLGQETQYF.

The chain joins TRBV5-8 to TRBJ2-3; TRBD2 agrees at 9 bases. The CDR3 length is 17 residues. V was pared by 0 bases and J by 0 bases, with 5 bases of the junction left unmatched. CDR1 is SGHTS, CDR2 YDEGEE, per germline. The CDR3 DNA sequence: TGTGCCAGCAGCTTGGGCCTACTAGCGGGTAGCACAGATACGCAGTATTTT. Protein: CASSLGLLAGSTDTQYF.

The V call is TRBV7-2, the J call TRBJ2-4, with D perhaps TRBD2 (6 bases). The germline gives CDR1 SGHTA, CDR2 FQGNSA. V lost 1 base, J lost 0 bases, and 16 bases lay in between. The CDR3 is 18 residues long. CDR3: CASSLVGTGAIAKNIQYF. For the CDR3, the DNA is TGTGCCAGCAGCTTAGTTGGGACGGGAGCTATAGCCAAAAACATTCAGTACTTC.

CDR3 loop: CASSQGAEREKVYEQYF. The CDR3 DNA sequence: TGTGCCAGCAGCCAAGGGGCCGAGCGGGAGAAGGTCTACGAGCAGTACTTC. This chain connects TRBV3-1 (or the pseudogene TRBV3-2) to TRBJ2-7, with 8 nucleotides matching TRBD2. From germline, CDR1 is LGHDT and CDR2 YNNKEL (reference sequence). The length of the CDR3 is 17 residues. Trimming removed 1 base from V and 3 bases from J; junction bases left unmatched: 11.

The chain is built from TRBV5-5 and TRBJ1-2; D possibly corresponds to TRBD1 (5 bases). V was shortened by 4 bases and J by 4 bases, with 14 bases between the two germline ends. This CDR3 comprises 14 residues. Germline V gives CDR1 SGHKS, CDR2 YYEKEE (reference sequence). The CDR3 protein is CASSREGTPYGYTF. CDR3 coding DNA: TGTGCCAGCAGCCGGGAGGGGACTCCCTATGGCTACACCTTC.

The V gene is TRBV4-2, the J gene TRBJ1-2; D remains unclear. In germline, CDR1 is LGHNA, CDR2 YNFKEQ. The V gene lost 0 bases and the J gene lost 4 bases, with 12 bases spanning the gap. This CDR3 comprises 15 residues. CDR3 in DNA: TGTGCCAGCAGCCAAGATCCCGAGGGCGTCTATGGCTACACCTTC. Its protein product is CASSQDPEGVYGYTF.

This clone was seen a handful of times. The chain links TRBV27 to TRBJ2-7; 10 bases are shared with TRBD1. J lost 7 bases, V lost 7 bases, and 13 bases had no gene match. From germline, CDR1 is MNHEY and CDR2 SMNVEV (reference sequence). This CDR3 is 15 amino acids long. The CDR3: CASTFWGTGDGEQYF. In DNA, the CDR3 is TGTGCCAGCACCTTTTGGGGGACAGGGGACGGAGAGCAGTACTTC.

CDR3 residues: CASSIRRGFTGELFF. CDR3 coding DNA: TGTGCCAGTAGTATCCGGCGGGGGTTCACCGGGGAGCTGTTTTTT. This chain links TRBV19 with TRBJ2-2; 7 bases are shared with TRBD2. CDR3 length: 15 residues. Per the germline V gene, CDR1 is LNHDA and CDR2 is SQIVND (reference sequence). The V gene end was trimmed by 3 bases and the J gene end by 4 bases; junction bases not matched to a gene: 5.

This chain links TRBV29-1 with TRBJ2-7; perhaps TRBD2 as D (6 bases). Germline-derived CDR1 and CDR2 are SQVTM and ANQGSEA. The CDR3 is made up of 12 amino acids. V shed 4 bases and J shed 1 base, with 8 bases lying between them. CDR3 bases: TGCAGCGTTGGAGGACTATCCTACGAGCAGTACTTC. It codes for CSVGGLSYEQYF.

The J gene is TRBJ2-7, the V gene TRBV28; D not resolved. Per the germline V gene, CDR1 is MDHEN and CDR2 is SYDVKM. The V end was cut by 1 base, the J end by 1 base, with 8 bases between. The CDR3 runs to 14 residues. The CDR3 here is CASSLLLDSYEQYF. In nucleotides, the CDR3 is TGTGCCAGCAGTTTATTACTCGATTCCTACGAGCAGTACTTC.

The chain combines TRBV6-2 or TRBV6-3 with TRBJ2-7, with a possible D match to TRBD1 (6 bases). The CDR3 has 14 amino acids. Trimming stripped 5 bases from V and 1 base from J, with 12 bases between. Germline V gives CDR1 MNHEY, CDR2 SVGEGT. CDR3 DNA: TGTGCCAGCAGTGGACAGCCTGCATCCTACGAGCAGTACTTC. Its translation is CASSGQPASYEQYF.